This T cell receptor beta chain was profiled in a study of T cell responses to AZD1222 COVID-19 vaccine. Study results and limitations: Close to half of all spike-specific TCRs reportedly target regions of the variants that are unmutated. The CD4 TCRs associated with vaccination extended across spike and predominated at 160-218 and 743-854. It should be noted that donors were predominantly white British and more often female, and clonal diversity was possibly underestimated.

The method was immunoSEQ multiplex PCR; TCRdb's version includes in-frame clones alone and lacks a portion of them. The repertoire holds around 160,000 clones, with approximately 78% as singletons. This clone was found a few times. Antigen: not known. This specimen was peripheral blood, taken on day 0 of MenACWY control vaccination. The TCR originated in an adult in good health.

Written as DNA, the CDR3 is TGTGCCAGCAGTTACGGGCAGGGAGCCTACGAGCAGTACTTC. This codes for CASSYGQGAYEQYF. The V call is TRBV6-5, the J call TRBJ2-7; possibly TRBD1 or TRBD2 for D (5 bases each). Trimming took 2 bases from V and 2 from J, leaving 10 bases between them. CDR1 and CDR2 (germline): MNHEY, SVGAGI. CDR3 length equals 14 residues.